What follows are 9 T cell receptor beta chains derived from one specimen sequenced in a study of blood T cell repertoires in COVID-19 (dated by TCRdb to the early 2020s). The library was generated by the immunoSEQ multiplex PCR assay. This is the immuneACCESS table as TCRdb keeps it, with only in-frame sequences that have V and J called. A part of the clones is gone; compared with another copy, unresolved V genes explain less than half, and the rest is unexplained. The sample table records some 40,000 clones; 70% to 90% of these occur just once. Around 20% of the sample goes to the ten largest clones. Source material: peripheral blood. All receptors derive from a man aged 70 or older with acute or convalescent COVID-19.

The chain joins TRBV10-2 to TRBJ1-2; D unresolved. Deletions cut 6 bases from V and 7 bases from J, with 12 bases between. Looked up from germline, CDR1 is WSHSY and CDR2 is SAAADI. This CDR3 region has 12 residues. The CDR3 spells CASSPEGGGYTF. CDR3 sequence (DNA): TGCGCCAGCAGCCCGGAGGGCGGTGGCTACACCTTC.

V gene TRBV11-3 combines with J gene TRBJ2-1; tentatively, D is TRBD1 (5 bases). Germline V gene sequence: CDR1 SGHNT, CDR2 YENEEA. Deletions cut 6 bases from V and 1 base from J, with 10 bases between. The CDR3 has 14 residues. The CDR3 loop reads CASSHQGSYNEQFF. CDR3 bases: TGTGCCAGCAGTCACCAGGGTTCCTACAATGAGCAGTTCTTC.

CDR3 DNA: TGTGCCAGCAGCTTGGCAATACAGGGGTTTATGCATGAGCAGTTCTTC. It yields the protein CASSLAIQGFMHEQFF. V is TRBV5-6 and J is TRBJ2-1; 7 bases are shared with TRBD1. The CDR3 is made up of 16 amino acids. The germline CDR1 and CDR2 sequences are SGHDT and YYEEEE. V trimming: 0 bases; J trimming: 8 bases; junction bases outside the gene matches: 11. The full variable domain, in which reference TRBV5-6 and TRBJ2-1 provide the parts outside the CDR3, is DAGVTQSPTHLIKTRGQQVTLRCSPKSGHDTVSWYQQALGQGPQFIFQYYEEEERQRGNFPDRFSGHQFPNYSSELNVNALLLGDSALYLCASSLAIQGFMHEQFFGPGTRLTVL.

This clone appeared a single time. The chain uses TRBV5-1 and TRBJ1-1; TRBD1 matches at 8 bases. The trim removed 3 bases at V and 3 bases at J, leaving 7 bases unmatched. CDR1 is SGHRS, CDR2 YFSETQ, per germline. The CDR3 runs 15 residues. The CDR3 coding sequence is TGCGCCAGCAGCTCTCCCGGGACAGGAGACACTGAAGCTTTCTTT. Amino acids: CASSSPGTGDTEAFF.

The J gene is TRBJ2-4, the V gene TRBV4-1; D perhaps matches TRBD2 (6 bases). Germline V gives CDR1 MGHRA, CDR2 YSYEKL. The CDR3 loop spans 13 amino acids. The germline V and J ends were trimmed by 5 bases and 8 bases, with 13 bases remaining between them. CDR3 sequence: CASSLSGVDIQYF. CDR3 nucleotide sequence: TGCGCCAGCAGCTTGTCGGGAGTAGACATTCAGTACTTC.

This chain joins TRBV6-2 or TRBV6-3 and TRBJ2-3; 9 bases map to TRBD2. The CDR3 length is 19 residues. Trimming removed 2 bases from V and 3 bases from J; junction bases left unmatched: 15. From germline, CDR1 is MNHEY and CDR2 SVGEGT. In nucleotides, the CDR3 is TGTGCCAGCAGTTACCGGCTAGCGGGGACAACAAGGGAGACAGATACGCAGTATTTT. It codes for CASSYRLAGTTRETDTQYF.

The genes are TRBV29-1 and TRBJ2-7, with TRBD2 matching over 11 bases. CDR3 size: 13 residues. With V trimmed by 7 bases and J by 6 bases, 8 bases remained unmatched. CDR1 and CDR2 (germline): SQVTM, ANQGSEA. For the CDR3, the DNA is TGCAGCGGAACTAGCGGGAGTTTCTCCGAGCAGTACTTC. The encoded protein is CSGTSGSFSEQYF.

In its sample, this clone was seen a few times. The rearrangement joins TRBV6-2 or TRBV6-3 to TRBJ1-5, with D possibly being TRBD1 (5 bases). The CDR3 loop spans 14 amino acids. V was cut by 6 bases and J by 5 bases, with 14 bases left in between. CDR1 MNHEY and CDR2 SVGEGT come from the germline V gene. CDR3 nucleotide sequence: TGTGCCAGCAGCCTTGGGTGGGGCGATCAGCCCCAGCATTTT. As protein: CASSLGWGDQPQHF.

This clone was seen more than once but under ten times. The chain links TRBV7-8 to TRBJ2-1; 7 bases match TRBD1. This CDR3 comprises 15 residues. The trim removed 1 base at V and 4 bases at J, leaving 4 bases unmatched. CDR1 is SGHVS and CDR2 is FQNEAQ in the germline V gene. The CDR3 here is CASSLESQGYNEQFF. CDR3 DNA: TGTGCCAGCAGCTTAGAGTCACAGGGGTACAATGAGCAGTTCTTC.